This TCR beta chain was sequenced during a study of brain T cells in children with intractable seizures. Study-level results: Absence of clones before surgery may stem from lower sequencing depth.

TCRdb's copy holds only in-frame clones and misses some; the assay was immunoSEQ multiplex PCR. The data contain around 41,000 clones, around nine tenths of them seen just once; the ten biggest clones take up about 6%. CDR1 is WSHSY and CDR2 is SAAADI in the germline V gene. V gave up 10 bases and J gave up 4 bases, with 16 bases separating them. The length of the CDR3 is 13 residues. Sequencing was limited to surgery cases with top T cell transcript signatures in brain tissue. Patients received at least one anti-epileptic drug before surgery. On this clone: What it binds is not known.

This clonotype was sampled from a girl aged 2-15 years with tuberous sclerosis and intractable seizures. The J gene is TRBJ1-2, the V gene TRBV10-2; perhaps TRBD1 as D (6 bases). The sequencing here drew on peripheral blood, taken at surgery. CDR3 amino acids: CATYEGVLYGYTF. The DNA of the CDR3 is TGCGCCACGTATGAGGGGGTCCTCTATGGCTACACCTTC.